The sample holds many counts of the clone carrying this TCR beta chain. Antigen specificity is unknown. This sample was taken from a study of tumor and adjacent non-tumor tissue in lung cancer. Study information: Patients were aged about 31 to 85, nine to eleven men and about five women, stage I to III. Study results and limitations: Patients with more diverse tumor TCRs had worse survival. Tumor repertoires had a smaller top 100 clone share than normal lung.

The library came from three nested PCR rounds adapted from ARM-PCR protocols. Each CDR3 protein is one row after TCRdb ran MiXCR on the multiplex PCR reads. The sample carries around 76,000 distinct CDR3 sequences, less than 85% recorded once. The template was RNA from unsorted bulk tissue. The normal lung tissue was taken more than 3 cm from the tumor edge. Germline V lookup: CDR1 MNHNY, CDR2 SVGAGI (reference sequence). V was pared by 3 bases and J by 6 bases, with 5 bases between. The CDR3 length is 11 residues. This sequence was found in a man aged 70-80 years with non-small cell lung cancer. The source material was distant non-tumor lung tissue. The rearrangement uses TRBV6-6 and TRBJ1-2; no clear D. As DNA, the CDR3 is TGTGCCAGCAGTTATAGAGATGGCTACACCTTC. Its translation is CASSYRDGYTF.